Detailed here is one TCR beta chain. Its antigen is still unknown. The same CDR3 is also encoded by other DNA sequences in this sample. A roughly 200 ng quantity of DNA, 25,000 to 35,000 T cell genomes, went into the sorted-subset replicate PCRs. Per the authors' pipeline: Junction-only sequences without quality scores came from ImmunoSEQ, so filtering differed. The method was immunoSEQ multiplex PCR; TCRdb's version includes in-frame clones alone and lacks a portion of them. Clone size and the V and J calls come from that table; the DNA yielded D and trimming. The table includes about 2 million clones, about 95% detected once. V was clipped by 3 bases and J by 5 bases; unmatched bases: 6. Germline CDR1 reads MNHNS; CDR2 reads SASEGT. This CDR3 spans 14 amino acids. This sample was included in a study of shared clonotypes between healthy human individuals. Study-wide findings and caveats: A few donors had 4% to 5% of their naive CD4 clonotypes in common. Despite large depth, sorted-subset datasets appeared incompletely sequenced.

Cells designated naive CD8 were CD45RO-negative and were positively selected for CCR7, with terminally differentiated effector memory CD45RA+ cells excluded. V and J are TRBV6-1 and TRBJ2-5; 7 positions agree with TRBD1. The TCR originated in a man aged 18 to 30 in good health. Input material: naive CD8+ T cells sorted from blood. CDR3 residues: CASSDLQGFETQYF. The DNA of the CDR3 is TGTGCCAGCAGTGACCTACAGGGGTTCGAGACCCAGTACTTC.